The entry that follows covers one T cell receptor (beta chain) sequence. These data belong to a study of blood T cell repertoires in COVID-19. Study overall: Material from acute and convalescent COVID-19 was sourced from the United States, Italy and Spain. The analysed material was cDNA or gDNA that came from T cells, B-cell-depleted T cells, or PBMCs.

The protocol was immunoSEQ multiplex PCR, while the TCRdb copy is restricted to in-frame clones and leaves out a portion. Of about 130,000 clones in the sample, over 70% were seen once. Material: peripheral blood. The receptor's source is an elderly man with acute or convalescent COVID-19.

The CDR3 sequence: CASSEALGDRGRSNQPQHF. The CDR3 DNA reads as TGTGCCAGCAGTGAAGCGTTAGGGGACAGGGGAAGAAGCAATCAGCCCCAGCATTTT. The chain joins TRBV6-1 to TRBJ1-5; 10 nucleotides line up with TRBD1. The junction had 9 bases not matched to a gene; V was cut back by 0 bases and J by 1 base. The CDR3 consists of 19 residues. Germline V gene data show CDR1 as MNHNS and CDR2 as SASEGT.